The 3 T cell receptor beta chains given below trace back to one sample, sequenced in a study of Ad26.COV2.S vaccination and SARS-CoV-2 variants. Treatment indicated: roughly 19 received Ad26.COV2.S at low or high dose, single or two shots; about 5 received placebo; per-sample allocation not given. The samples were gathered on day 63 after the first injection of vaccine or placebo. TCRdb's copy holds only in-frame clones and misses some; the assay was immunoSEQ multiplex PCR. The table has about 380,000 clones, about 83% seen once. The input for sequencing was peripheral blood, taken in a trial of Ad26.COV2.S vaccine versus placebo. All receptors come from a person aged 18-65 years who received the Ad26.COV2.S COVID-19 vaccine or a placebo.

This chain connects TRBV7-9 to TRBJ1-1; D is perhaps TRBD1 (5 bases). Per the germline V gene, CDR1 is SEHNR and CDR2 is FQNEAQ (reference sequence). V was shortened by 2 bases and J by 5 bases, with 15 bases between the two germline ends. The CDR3 has 15 residues. The CDR3 here is CASSLIRGRGTEAFF. The DNA for the CDR3 is TGTGCCAGCAGCTTAATAAGGGGCCGGGGGACTGAAGCTTTCTTT.

The chain is built from TRBV5-1 and TRBJ2-3, with 9 bases matching TRBD2. CDR1 SGHRS and CDR2 YFSETQ come from the germline V gene. Trimming cost V 0 bases and J 1 base; bases outside gene matches: 12. The CDR3 extends over 19 amino acids. This CDR3 is CASSLASIREREGTDTQYF. The CDR3 DNA is TGCGCCAGCAGCTTGGCCTCAATACGGGAGCGGGAGGGCACAGATACGCAGTATTTT.

This clone was recorded many times. The chain recombines TRBV5-1 with TRBJ2-1; 10 bases map to TRBD2. J was trimmed by 10 bases and V by 4 bases; bases with no gene match: 8. The CDR3 consists of 14 residues. Germline V gene sequence: CDR1 SGHRS, CDR2 YFSETQ. CDR3 DNA: TGCGCCAGCAGCGTAAGCGGGGGGGCGTGGGAGCAGTTCTTC. It translates to CASSVSGGAWEQFF.